Presented here are 15 T cell receptor beta chains from one specimen sequenced in a study of blood T cell repertoires in COVID-19. The data were produced by immunoSEQ multiplex PCR, yet TCRdb's version contains in-frame clones alone and is incomplete. The repertoire holds over 100,000 clones, with roughly 84% as singletons. The specimen sequenced was peripheral blood. The origin of the receptors is a woman between 65 and 79 years old with acute or convalescent COVID-19.

V usage is TRBV2 and J usage is TRBJ1-6; 7 positions agree with TRBD1. The germline V gene has CDR1 SNHLY and CDR2 FYNNEI. The ends lost 7 bases at V and 5 bases at J; junction bases unmatched: 5. This CDR3 is built from 14 residues. The CDR3 region has the DNA TGTGCCAGCATCCTAGACAGGGATAATTCACCCCTCCACTTT. Protein product: CASILDRDNSPLHF.

This clone was seen just once. This chain joins TRBV2 and TRBJ2-5; the D gene is possibly TRBD1 (6 bases). V lost 4 bases and J 5 bases, leaving 14 bases between the germline ends. Per germline, CDR1 SNHLY and CDR2 FYNNEI. This CDR3 spans 14 amino acids. The CDR3 spells CASSGQGYRETQYF. For the CDR3, the DNA is TGTGCCAGCAGTGGTCAGGGGTATCGGGAGACCCAGTACTTC.

In DNA, the CDR3 is TGTGCCAGCAGCTTAAGTACTAGCGGGAGTAGGAATGAGCAGTTCTTC. Protein: CASSLSTSGSRNEQFF. The rearrangement joins TRBV7-3 to TRBJ2-1; 11 positions match TRBD2. V was clipped by 1 base and J by 7 bases; unmatched bases: 6. This CDR3 is 16 amino acids long. Germline CDR1 is SGHTA and CDR2 is FQGTGA. The full variable domain, completed using reference TRBV7-3 and TRBJ2-1, is GAGVSQTPSNKVTEKGKYVELRCDPISGHTALYWYRQSLGQGPEFLIYFQGTGAADDSGLPNDRFFAVRPEGSVSTLKIQRTERGDSAVYLCASSLSTSGSRNEQFFGPGTRLTVL.

This chain links TRBV30 with TRBJ1-1; D unresolved. With 4 bases removed from V and 0 bases from J, the gap between germline ends came to 9 bases. CDR3 size: 13 residues. Germline values: CDR1 GTSNPN, CDR2 SVGIG (reference sequence). The chain's CDR3 is CAWTGFMNTEAFF. The CDR3 coding sequence is TGTGCCTGGACAGGATTTATGAACACTGAAGCTTTCTTT.

V is TRBV23-1 and J is TRBJ1-6; D is unresolved. TRBV23-1 carries the ORF label, with uncertain function. The length of the CDR3 is 17 residues. V was shortened by 3 bases and J by 3 bases, with 15 bases between the two germline ends. Here the CDR3 reads CASSHSVRTSYNSPLHF. The CDR3 DNA follows: TGCGCCAGCAGTCATTCCGTCCGGACTAGCTATAATTCACCCCTCCACTTT.

V and J are TRBV10-3 and TRBJ1-3, with D possibly matching TRBD1 (6 bases). V was clipped by 6 bases and J by 5 bases, with 17 bases between them. This CDR3 is built from 15 residues. Germline V gene sequence: CDR1 ENHRY, CDR2 SYGVKD. The CDR3 nucleotides are TGTGCCATCAGCATCGCAGGGGAAGGCCGAAACACCATATATTTT. Translating gives CAISIAGEGRNTIYF.

This chain links TRBV5-4 with TRBJ1-5; 8 bases fit TRBD1. Looked up from germline, CDR1 is SGHNT and CDR2 is YYREEE (reference sequence). This CDR3 spans 13 amino acids. The ends lost 4 bases at V and 4 bases at J; junction bases unmatched: 1. The CDR3 sequence: CASSRDRNQPQHF. In nucleotides, the CDR3 is TGTGCCAGCAGCAGGGACAGGAATCAGCCCCAGCATTTT.

This clone occurred a few times. The chain recombines TRBV9 with TRBJ1-1, with a weak D call TRBD1 (5 bases). Trimming removed 0 bases at V and 1 base at J, with 10 bases between. The CDR3 loop spans 15 amino acids. The germline gives CDR1 SGDLS, CDR2 YYNGEE. CDR3 amino acids: CASSVAGDQNTEAFF. Here the CDR3 DNA reads TGTGCCAGCAGCGTAGCGGGGGACCAGAACACTGAAGCTTTCTTT.

The V gene is TRBV5-1, the J gene TRBJ1-4, with TRBD1 matching over 11 bases. The ends lost 4 bases at V and 8 bases at J; junction bases unmatched: 7. The CDR3 extends over 15 amino acids. Germline CDR1 is SGHRS and CDR2 is YFSETQ. The CDR3 DNA is TGCGCCAGCAGCATGGCGGGACAGGGGGACGAAAAACTGTTTTTT. Its protein product is CASSMAGQGDEKLFF.

The genes are TRBV6-5 and TRBJ2-1; D unresolved. This CDR3 comprises 12 residues. Germline V CDR1 and CDR2: MNHEY, SVGAGI. V gave up 7 bases and J gave up 6 bases, with 10 bases separating them. This CDR3 is CASTDLSNEQFF. The CDR3 region has the DNA TGTGCCAGCACCGACTTGAGCAATGAGCAGTTCTTC.

V and J are TRBV25-1 and TRBJ2-5, with D possibly TRBD1 on 6 matching bases. The CDR3 sequence is 14 residues long. Germline assignment: CDR1 MGHDK and CDR2 SYGVNS. V shed 5 bases and J shed 5 bases, with 15 bases lying between them. CDR3 protein: CASSLIGGRETQYF. The CDR3 bases are TGTGCCAGCAGTCTTATTGGGGGCCGGGAGACCCAGTACTTC.

The genes are TRBV2 and TRBJ1-1; D gene uncertain. V lost 6 bases to trimming and J lost 4 bases, with 15 bases between them. CDR3 length: 14 residues. CDR1 is SNHLY, CDR2 FYNNEI, per germline. The CDR3 loop reads CASRKTDTGTEAFF. As DNA, the CDR3 is TGTGCCAGCAGGAAGACTGATACTGGCACTGAAGCTTTCTTT. Filled out from reference TRBV2 and TRBJ1-1, the complete variable domain reads EPEVTQTPSHQVTQMGQEVILRCVPISNHLYFYWYRQILGQKVEFLVSFYNNEISEKSEIFDDQFSVERPDGSNFTLKIRSTKLEDSAMYFCASRKTDTGTEAFFGQGTRLTVV.

The chain combines TRBV19 with TRBJ2-1, with 9 nucleotides matching TRBD1. The CDR3 consists of 14 residues. Germline V gene data show CDR1 as LNHDA and CDR2 as SQIVND (reference sequence). The trim removed 5 bases at V and 4 bases at J, leaving 3 bases unmatched. For the CDR3, the DNA is TGTGCCAGTAGTGACAGGGGGGGATACAATGAGCAGTTCTTC. Protein: CASSDRGGYNEQFF.

This chain links TRBV6-2 or TRBV6-3 with TRBJ2-1; 10 bases fit TRBD2. Germline V gene lookup returns CDR1 MNHEY and CDR2 SVGEGT. This CDR3 contains 15 residues. V lost 6 bases, J lost 4 bases, and 6 bases stayed unmatched. The CDR3 loop is CASSPGTSAYNEQFF. The CDR3 DNA is TGTGCCAGCAGCCCCGGGACTAGCGCTTACAATGAGCAGTTCTTC.

This chain uses TRBV3-1 (or the pseudogene TRBV3-2) with TRBJ1-5; tentative D call: TRBD1 (5 bases). Germline V gives CDR1 LGHDT, CDR2 YNNKEL (reference sequence). This CDR3 has 15 residues. V lost 2 bases and J 7 bases, leaving 15 bases between the germline ends. CDR3 loop: CASSQHPGNEQPQHF. CDR3 nucleotides: TGTGCCAGCAGCCAACACCCAGGGAACGAACAGCCCCAGCATTTT.